This T cell receptor beta chain was sequenced during a study of blood T cell repertoires in COVID-19. Germline V gene lookup returns CDR1 SGDLS and CDR2 YYNGEE. V shed 0 bases, J shed 4 bases, and the junction held 1 base outside the gene matches. The CDR3 covers 15 residues. The repertoire was sequenced with immunoSEQ multiplex PCR; TCRdb's copy has only in-frame clones and lacks some. The sample shows around 200,000 clones, approximately 84% of them seen only once. The receptor's source is a man aged 45-60 years with acute or convalescent COVID-19. The sample was peripheral blood. The rearrangement links TRBV9 to TRBJ1-5, with 10 bases identical to TRBD1. In DNA, the CDR3 is TGTGCCAGCAGCGTAGGGGACAGGGGTAATCAGCCCCAGCATTTT. It is translated as CASSVGDRGNQPQHF.